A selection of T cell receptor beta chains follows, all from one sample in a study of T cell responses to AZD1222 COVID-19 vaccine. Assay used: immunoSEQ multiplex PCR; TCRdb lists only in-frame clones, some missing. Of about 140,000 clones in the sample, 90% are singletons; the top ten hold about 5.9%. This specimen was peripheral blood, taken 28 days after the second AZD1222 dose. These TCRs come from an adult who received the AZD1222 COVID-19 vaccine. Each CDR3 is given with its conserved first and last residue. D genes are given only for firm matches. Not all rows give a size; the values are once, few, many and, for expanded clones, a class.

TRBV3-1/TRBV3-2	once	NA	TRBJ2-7	TGTGCCAGCAGCCAAGACACCAACATGTTATACGAGCAGTACTTC	CASSQDTNMLYEQYF
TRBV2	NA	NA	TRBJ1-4	TGTGCCAGCAGTGAAGCCATGGGGGCAAAGGTAAAACTGTTTTTT	CASSEAMGAKVKLFF
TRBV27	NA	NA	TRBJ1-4	TGTGCCAGCAGGGGGGCGGCCACTAATGAAAAACTGTTTTTT	CASRGAATNEKLFF
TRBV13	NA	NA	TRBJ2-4	TGTGCCAGCAGCTTCCTGGAAGTCAAAAACATTCAGTACTTC	CASSFLEVKNIQYF
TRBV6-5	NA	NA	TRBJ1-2	TGTGCCAGCAGCCACGGATCCTATGGCTACACCTTC	CASSHGSYGYTF
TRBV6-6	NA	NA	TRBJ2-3	TGTGCCAGCAGGTACAGGGAAGGCACAGATACGCAGTATTTT	CASRYREGTDTQYF
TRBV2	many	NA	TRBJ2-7	TGTGCCAGCAGTGAGAGGGGCAGGGTTCAAGAGCAGTACTTC	CASSERGRVQEQYF
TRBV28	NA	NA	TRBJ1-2	TGTGCCAGCAGGGTAGGCGGTCCTGATGGCTACACCTTC	CASRVGGPDGYTF
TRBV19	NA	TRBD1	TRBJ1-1	TGTGCCACCAGACAGGGGGCGGGAGACACTGAAGCTTTCTTT	CATRQGAGDTEAFF
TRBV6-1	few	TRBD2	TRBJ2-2	TGTGCCAGCAGTGGAGGACGGGGGGTCCAAAACACCGGGGAGCTGTTTTTT	CASSGGRGVQNTGELFF
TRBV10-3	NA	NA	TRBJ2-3	TGTGCCATCAGTGAGTTGGAGAGCGATACGCAGTATTTT	CAISELESDTQYF
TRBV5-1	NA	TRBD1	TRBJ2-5	TGCGCCAGCAGCCTTCGTGACAGGGCGGAGACCCAGTACTTC	CASSLRDRAETQYF
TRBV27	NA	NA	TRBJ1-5	TGTGCCAGCAGTTTATCGAGGGATCAGCCCCAGCATTTT	CASSLSRDQPQHF
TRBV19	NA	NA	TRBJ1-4	TGTGCCAGTAGTATTGGACAGACAACTAATGAAAAACTGTTTTTT	CASSIGQTTNEKLFF
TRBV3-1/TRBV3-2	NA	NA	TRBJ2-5	TGTGCCAGCAGCCAAAGGACAGATCAAGAGACCCAGTACTTC	CASSQRTDQETQYF
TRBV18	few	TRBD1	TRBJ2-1	TGTGCCAGCTCAAAAATAGCCCCCGGACAGGGGGCCCACAATGAGCAGTTCTTC	CASSKIAPGQGAHNEQFF
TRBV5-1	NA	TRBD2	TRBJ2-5	TGCGCCAGCAGCTTAGTCGGACTAGAGCAACAAGAGACCCAGTACTTC	CASSLVGLEQQETQYF
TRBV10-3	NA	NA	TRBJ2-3	TGTGCCATCAGGGTGGCAGCGGAGGGGACGCAGTATTTT	CAIRVAAEGTQYF
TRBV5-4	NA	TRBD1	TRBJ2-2	TGTGCCAGCAGCTTAGGGACAGCTAAGAACACCGGGGAGCTGTTTTTT	CASSLGTAKNTGELFF
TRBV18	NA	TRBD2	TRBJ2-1	TGTGCCAGCTCACTCCTCGCCGGGACTACATACAATGAGCAGTTCTTC	CASSLLAGTTYNEQFF
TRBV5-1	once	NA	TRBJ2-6	TGCGCCAGCAGCCCCAACCTCTCTGGGGCCAACGTCCTGACTTTC	CASSPNLSGANVLTF
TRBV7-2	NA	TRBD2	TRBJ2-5	TGTGCCAGCAGCCCGGCGGGGGGGTGGGAGACCCAGTACTTC	CASSPAGGWETQYF
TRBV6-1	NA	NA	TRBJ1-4	TGTGCCAGCAGTGACCTGGGGATATTTTCTGAAAAACTGTTTTTT	CASSDLGIFSEKLFF
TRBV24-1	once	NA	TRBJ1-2	TGTGCCACCAGTGGGCCGGGGGAGAACTATGGCTACACCTTC	CATSGPGENYGYTF
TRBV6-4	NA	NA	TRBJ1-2	TGTGCCAGCAGTGACTCGGGGGGCTACGGCTACACCTTC	CASSDSGGYGYTF
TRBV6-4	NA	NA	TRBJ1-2	TGTGCCAGCAGTGACGACAGAGGCTATGGCTACACCTTC	CASSDDRGYGYTF
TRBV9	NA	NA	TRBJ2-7	TGTGCCAGCAGCCCATCCCCCGCGGGCCTAACCTACGAGCAGTACTTC	CASSPSPAGLTYEQYF